These T cell receptor beta chains were read from a single sample in a study of glioma-infiltrating T cells. TCRdb analysed the multiplex PCR reads with MiXCR anew, one entry per CDR3 protein. The data show about 180,000 distinct CDR3 sequences, with roughly 45% seen just once and roughly 5.2% held by the top ten. Sequencing input: glioma tissue, nonneoplastic brain tissue, or PBMCs (not recorded which). All receptors come from a human donor with low-grade glioma or glioblastoma, undergoing nonglioma brain surgery, or in good health (not recorded which). Both conserved end residues are part of each CDR3. D genes are given only for firm matches. Some rows have no size entry. The others give once, few or many, or a class for an expanded clone.

J,D,V,size,CDR3,DNA
TRBJ1-4,NA,TRBV10-3,many,CAISVRLNEKLFF,TGTGCCATCAGTGTACGGTTAAATGAAAAACTGTTTTTT
TRBJ1-1,NA,TRBV10-3,many,CASLTGLNTEAFF,TGTGCCAGCCTCACAGGATTGAACACTGAAGCTTTCTTT
TRBJ1-6,NA,TRBV4-1,NA,CASSQDGGSSYNSPLHF,TGCGCCAGCAGCCAAGATGGGGGCAGCTCCTATAATTCACCCCTCCACTTT
TRBJ1-2,NA,TRBV5-1,few,CASSLDSQYGYTF,TGCGCCAGCAGCTTGGACAGCCAGTATGGCTACACCTTC
TRBJ2-1,NA,TRBV28,NA,CASSLPGSWSVGEQFF,TGTGCCAGCAGTTTACCCGGAAGCTGGAGTGTCGGTGAGCAGTTCTTC
TRBJ2-1,TRBD2,TRBV6-6,many,CASSYRTRGGEQFF,TGTGCCAGCAGTTACAGAACCCGGGGGGGTGAGCAGTTCTTC
TRBJ2-1,TRBD2,TRBV20-1,few,CSARDIGTSARYNEQFF,TGCAGTGCTAGAGATATTGGGACTAGCGCCAGATACAATGAGCAGTTCTTC
TRBJ1-2,TRBD1,TRBV4-2,NA,CASSQETGANYGYTF,TGTGCCAGCAGCCAAGAAACAGGGGCTAACTATGGCTACACCTTC
TRBJ2-1,NA,TRBV2,NA,CASRASRDSSLAEQFF,TGTGCCAGCAGAGCTAGCCGGGACTCAAGTTTAGCTGAGCAGTTCTTC
TRBJ2-7,NA,TRBV29-1,NA,CSVQGGLHEQYF,TGCAGCGTCCAGGGAGGCTTGCACGAGCAGTACTTC
TRBJ2-1,NA,TRBV7-9,NA,CASSLVVRDEQFF,TGTGCCAGCAGCTTAGTGGTAAGGGATGAGCAGTTCTTC
TRBJ1-5,NA,TRBV2,many,CASSGGGLSNQPQHF,TGTGCCAGCAGTGGGGGGGGATTAAGCAATCAGCCCCAGCATTTT
TRBJ1-3,NA,TRBV4-1,many,CASSQGGGPNTIYF,TGCGCCAGCAGCCAAGGAGGAGGGCCAAACACCATATATTTT
TRBJ2-1,NA,TRBV29-1,NA,CSVGTYEQFF,TGCAGCGTTGGGACCTACGAGCAGTTCTTC
TRBJ2-3,TRBD2,TRBV12-3/TRBV12-4,many,CASRPSGRGDTQYF,TGTGCCAGCAGACCCAGCGGGAGAGGAGATACGCAGTATTTT
TRBJ1-3,NA,TRBV28,many,CASSVMGLGNTIYF,TGTGCCAGCAGTGTAATGGGCCTAGGAAACACCATATATTTT
TRBJ2-1,NA,TRBV3-1,NA,CASSQAQVIHEQFF,TGTGCCAGCAGCCAAGCCCAGGTTATACATGAGCAGTTCTTC
TRBJ2-7,NA,TRBV20-1,many,CSATVDGSNYEQYF,TGCAGTGCTACGGTGGACGGTTCAAACTACGAGCAGTACTTC
TRBJ2-7,NA,TRBV6-2/TRBV6-3,many,CASSYGGTLGSYEQYF,TGTGCCAGCAGTTACGGCGGCACACTAGGAAGCTACGAGCAGTACTTC
TRBJ1-1,NA,TRBV5-1,NA,CASSPPAGVSAEAFF,TGCGCCAGCAGCCCCCCCGCGGGGGTTAGCGCTGAAGCTTTCTTT
TRBJ2-6,NA,TRBV12-3/TRBV12-4,once,CASSLQGYSSGANVLTF,TGTGCCAGCAGTCTCCAGGGTTACAGCTCTGGGGCCAACGTCCTGACTTTC
TRBJ2-1,NA,TRBV6-1,medium-sized,CASRVTMNEQFF,TGTGCCAGCAGGGTAACTATGAATGAGCAGTTCTTC
TRBJ2-7,TRBD1,TRBV3-1,NA,CASSQADRVSEQYF,TGTGCCAGCAGCCAAGCCGACAGGGTTAGCGAGCAGTACTTC
TRBJ2-1,NA,TRBV28,many,CASSLPGISYNEQFF,TGTGCCAGCAGTTTACCGGGTATCTCCTACAATGAGCAGTTCTTC
TRBJ1-2,TRBD1,TRBV19,NA,CASRPPGQVAGYTF,TGTGCCAGTAGACCCCCGGGACAGGTGGCTGGCTACACCTTC
TRBJ2-2,NA,TRBV2,few,CASRGGVATGELFF,TGTGCCAGCAGGGGGGGTGTAGCTACCGGGGAGCTGTTTTTT
TRBJ2-7,TRBD1,TRBV20-1,many,CSARGRTGTTYEQYF,TGCAGTGCTAGAGGACGGACAGGGACAACTTACGAGCAGTACTTC
TRBJ2-7,TRBD2,TRBV19,NA,CASSIAPGLAGEQYF,TGTGCCAGTAGTATAGCACCGGGACTAGCGGGCGAGCAGTACTTC
TRBJ1-2,TRBD1,TRBV19,few,CASSRTNRGILNYGYTF,TGTGCCAGTAGTCGAACCAACAGGGGGATCCTTAACTATGGCTACACCTTC
TRBJ1-4,NA,TRBV18,NA,CASSPVRSGNEKLFF,TGTGCCAGCTCACCGGTCCGCAGCGGAAATGAAAAACTGTTTTTT
TRBJ2-5,NA,TRBV2,many,CASSAGVKTQYF,TGTGCCAGCAGTGCTGGGGTCAAAACCCAGTACTTC
TRBJ2-7,TRBD1,TRBV28,many,CASSGGQVRVYF,TGTGCCAGCAGTGGGGGACAGGTTAGGGTGTACTTC
TRBJ2-7,NA,TRBV28,many,CASKVPGGYEQYF,TGTGCCAGCAAGGTTCCCGGGGGATACGAGCAGTACTTC
TRBJ2-7,NA,TRBV28,NA,CASSLITNPYEQYF,TGTGCCAGCAGTTTAATTACTAATCCCTACGAGCAGTACTTC
TRBJ1-1,NA,TRBV9,NA,CASSVEEREEAFF,TGTGCCAGCAGCGTCGAAGAACGAGAAGAAGCTTTCTTT
TRBJ1-2,NA,TRBV7-2,few,CASSLGSPEAYGYTF,TGTGCCAGCAGCTTAGGTTCCCCCGAAGCGTATGGCTACACCTTC
TRBJ1-1,TRBD1,TRBV20-1,many,CSARRTWGQGENTEAFF,TGCAGTGCTAGAAGAACGTGGGGACAGGGCGAGAACACTGAAGCTTTCTTT
TRBJ2-2,TRBD1,TRBV29-1,NA,CSADRGLTGELFF,TGCAGCGCGGACAGGGGGCTCACCGGGGAGCTGTTTTTT
TRBJ2-3,TRBD2,TRBV27,many,CASSPTPGTSRNTQYF,TGTGCCAGCAGCCCTACCCCCGGGACTAGCAGGAATACGCAGTATTTT
TRBJ2-7,NA,TRBV12-3/TRBV12-4,few,CASSLLAPEQYF,TGTGCCAGCAGCTTACTAGCTCCCGAGCAGTACTTC
TRBJ1-1,TRBD1,TRBV20-1,NA,CSAPRTGGHAAFF,TGCAGTGCTCCACGGACAGGTGGGCATGCAGCTTTCTTT
TRBJ2-1,NA,TRBV28,NA,CASSPSAALGALRYNEQFF,TGTGCCAGCAGTCCGTCCGCTGCTTTGGGAGCGTTACGTTACAATGAGCAGTTCTTC